The present TCR beta chain was sequenced within a study of T cell repertoires in cytomegalovirus infection. Via MiXCR, TCRdb re-called the reads, giving one row per CDR3 protein. The data contain nearly 550,000 distinct CDR3 sequences, 15% to 20% of them seen just once; the ten biggest clones take up about 24%. The study, taken as a whole, reports: The response measured ex vivo was dominated by TCR beta clonotypes (HLA-C-restricted and CMV-specific).

In the case of this clonotype: Its specificity is not known.

Source material: CD8+ T cells from PBMCs. This TCR came from a human donor in good health (CMV status not recorded). Some clones in this sample may be carry-over from other donors' samples.

CDR3 residues: CASSFGTPDVLQFF. For the CDR3, the DNA is TGTGCCAGCAGTTTCGGGACACCCGACGTCCTGCAGTTCTTC. The chain employs TRBV27 and TRBJ2-1; D might be TRBD1 (6 bases). CDR1 is MNHEY and CDR2 is SMNVEV in the germline V gene (reference sequence). Trimming left V 3 bases short and J 12 bases short, with 18 bases between. CDR3 length: 14 residues.